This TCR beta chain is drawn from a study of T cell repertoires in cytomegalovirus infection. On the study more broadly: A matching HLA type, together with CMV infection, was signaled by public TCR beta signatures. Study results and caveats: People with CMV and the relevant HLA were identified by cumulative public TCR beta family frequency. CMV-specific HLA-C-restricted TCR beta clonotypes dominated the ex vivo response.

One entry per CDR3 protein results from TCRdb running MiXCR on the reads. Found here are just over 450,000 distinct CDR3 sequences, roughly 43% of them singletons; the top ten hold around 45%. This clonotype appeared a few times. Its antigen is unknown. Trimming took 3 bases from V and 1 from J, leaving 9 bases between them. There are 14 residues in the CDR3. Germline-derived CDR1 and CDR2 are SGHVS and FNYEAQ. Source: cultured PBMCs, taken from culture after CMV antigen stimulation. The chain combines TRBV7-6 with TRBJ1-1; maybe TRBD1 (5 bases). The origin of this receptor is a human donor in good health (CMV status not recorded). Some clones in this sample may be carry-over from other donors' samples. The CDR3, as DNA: TGTGCCAGCAGCTTCACAACAGGGAACACTGAAGCTTTCTTT. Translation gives CASSFTTGNTEAFF. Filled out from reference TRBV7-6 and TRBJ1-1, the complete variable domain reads GAGVSQSPRYKVTKRGQDVALRCDPISGHVSLYWYRQALGQGPEFLTYFNYEAQQDKSGLPNDRFSAERPEGSISTLTIQRTEQRDSAMYRCASSFTTGNTEAFFGQGTRLTVV.